The clone carrying this TCR beta chain was picked up a small number of times. Its antigen remains unidentified. Making the TCR beta libraries involved quantitative 5'-RACE with molecular barcodes. TCRdb reprocessed the 5' RACE reads with MiXCR, giving one entry per CDR3 protein. The table records approximately 140,000 distinct CDR3 sequences, more than 40% of them present only once. Trimming cost V 4 bases and J 2 bases, with 18 bases left between them. From germline, CDR1 is SGHVS and CDR2 FNYEAQ. The CDR3 consists of 16 residues. This sample is part of a study of CD8 T cells in ankylosing spondylitis. Findings of the study overall: Existing reports had already noted some motif variants in reactive arthritis synovial fluid and blood. A TCR beta motif made of about eight highly homologous variants seemed typical of ankylosing spondylitis blood.

The receptor was derived from a male donor with ankylosing spondylitis. V gene TRBV7-6 combines with J gene TRBJ2-7, with D possibly being TRBD2 (5 bases). The sample consisted of synovial fluid, either unsorted or a sorted T cell fraction (not recorded which). CDR3 bases: TGTGCCAGCAGCTCAGAACTAAGGACTTTCCCCTACGAGCAGTACTTC. It specifies CASSSELRTFPYEQYF.